This T cell receptor (beta chain) was found in a study of blood T cell repertoires in COVID-19. Study information: From the United States, Italy and Spain came samples of acute and convalescent COVID-19.

Clones were sequenced by immunoSEQ multiplex PCR, and TCRdb holds only the in-frame ones, with some missing. The sample lists 95,000 to 150,000 clones; 84% were seen once. The CDR3 sequence is 15 residues long. Trimming cost V 1 base and J 4 bases, with 14 bases left between them. The germline gives CDR1 MDHEN, CDR2 SYDVKM. Those enrolled, adults aged roughly 18 to 100 years, came from some 23 US areas. Two consecutive negative NP/OP PCR tests, clearance, or resolved symptoms defined Cohort 3 recovery. Sequenced sample: PBMCs or T cells enriched from blood (not recorded which). This chain links TRBV28 with TRBJ2-7; D possibly corresponds to TRBD1 (5 bases). The sequence was obtained from a woman aged 25 to 39 who had recovered from COVID-19. In nucleotides, the CDR3 is TGTGCCAGCAGTTTATTACGGGCTGGGGCTTACGAGCAGTACTTC. Encoded protein: CASSLLRAGAYEQYF.